This T cell receptor beta chain is from a study of CD8+CD57+ T cells in acquired aplastic anemia. Those patients picked for sequencing had displayed CD8+CD57+ cell expansion on flow cytometry. Patient blood was sampled before any therapy had been received. In regard to this clonotype: The target antigen is unknown.

Genomic DNA served as template for TCR beta VDJ and CDR3 profiling. From the reads, TCRdb called clonotypes with MiXCR, one entry per CDR3 protein. Of hundreds of thousands of distinct CDR3 sequences detected, around 43% appear once; the ten largest clones hold less than 9%. Study-level points and caveats: Patients and healthy controls showed no significant CD8+ Simpson's diversity difference. In common between the patients and the controls were around 30 CD8+ CDR3 sequences.

Sequences were obtained from sorted CD4+, CD8+, or CD8+CD57+ T cells (not recorded which) from PBMCs. The sequence was collected from a human donor with aplastic anemia.

The CDR3 DNA reads TGTGCCAGCAGCTTGGTTAGCGGTGAGGCCCAGTACTTC. As protein: CASSLVSGEAQYF. This chain joins TRBV5-6 and TRBJ2-5, with D possibly matching TRBD2 (6 bases). Germline V gives CDR1 SGHDT, CDR2 YYEEEE. The V gene lost 0 bases and the J gene lost 9 bases, with 12 bases spanning the gap. The CDR3 runs to 13 residues.